Following are 23 T cell receptor beta chains from one sample sequenced in a study of blood T cell repertoires in COVID-19. Clones were sequenced by immunoSEQ multiplex PCR, and TCRdb holds only the in-frame ones, with some missing. The sample records 99,000 or so clones, roughly 80% being singletons. The sample taken for sequencing was peripheral blood. These receptor sequences come from a man in his fifties or sixties with acute or convalescent COVID-19.

The V and J genes are TRBV6-1 and TRBJ1-1, with D uncertain. Germline CDR1 MNHNS, CDR2 SASEGT. This CDR3 has 15 residues. Trimming stripped 2 bases from V and 1 base from J, with 11 bases between. The CDR3 is CASSESRHQNTEAFF. The CDR3 coding sequence is TGTGCCAGCAGTGAAAGCCGACATCAGAACACTGAAGCTTTCTTT.

The chain joins TRBV2 to TRBJ1-5; TRBD1 agrees at 10 bases. After removal of 6 bases from V and 5 bases from J, the junction contained 1 base not matched to a gene. Germline V gene data show CDR1 as SNHLY and CDR2 as FYNNEI. The CDR3 consists of 13 residues. The CDR3 DNA follows: TGTGCCAGCAGCGGGACAGGGGATCAGCCCCAGCATTTT. Protein product: CASSGTGDQPQHF.

V gene TRBV29-1 combines with J gene TRBJ2-2; a possible D gene is TRBD1 (5 bases). The length of the CDR3 is 15 residues. The V end lost 5 bases, the J end lost 5 bases, and 18 bases lay between the germline ends. CDR1 and CDR2 (germline): SQVTM, ANQGSEA. The CDR3 DNA is TGCAGCGTTCCTAACCAAGACAGCTGGACCGGGGAGCTGTTTTTT. Its protein product is CSVPNQDSWTGELFF.

The CDR3 nucleotides are TGTGCCAGCAGCCGTATACAGGGGGTCCACAATGAGCAGTTCTTC. It translates to CASSRIQGVHNEQFF. The rearrangement joins TRBV27 to TRBJ2-1; 8 bases map to TRBD1. This CDR3 has 15 amino acids. The germline CDR1 and CDR2 sequences are MNHEY and SMNVEV (reference sequence). Unmatched junction bases numbered 9, after V lost 6 bases and J lost 5 bases.

This chain's CDR3 is CASSEDRRGSPLHF. In DNA form, the CDR3 reads TGTGCCAGCAGTGAAGACAGGAGGGGTTCACCCCTCCACTTT. The chain is built from TRBV2 and TRBJ1-6; D may be TRBD1 (5 bases). Germline V gene lookup returns CDR1 SNHLY and CDR2 FYNNEI. The ends were cut back, 1 base at V and 9 bases at J, with 10 bases in the middle. The CDR3 contains 14 residues.

The V gene is TRBV3-1 (or the pseudogene TRBV3-2), the J gene TRBJ2-3; 8 nucleotides align to TRBD2. The CDR3 is made up of 16 amino acids. V was pared by 4 bases and J by 5 bases, with 11 bases of the junction left unmatched. CDR1 LGHDT and CDR2 YNNKEL come from the germline V gene (reference sequence). CDR3 DNA: TGTGCCAGCAGCCGAGGGACTAGTGGGGGGATAGATACGCAGTATTTT. Translation gives CASSRGTSGGIDTQYF.

This chain joins TRBV2 and TRBJ2-1; 12 nucleotides align to TRBD1. Germline trimming cut 5 bases from V and 7 bases from J; bases unmatched to any gene: 6. The CDR3 is made up of 15 amino acids. CDR1 is SNHLY and CDR2 is FYNNEI in the germline V gene. CDR3: CASSRDRGRVNEQFF. The CDR3, as DNA: TGTGCCAGCAGTCGGGACAGGGGGCGCGTGAATGAGCAGTTCTTC.

The chain has TRBV7-9 and TRBJ1-5; D remains unclear. V was clipped by 2 bases and J by 7 bases, with 9 bases between them. CDR1 and CDR2 from the germline V gene are SEHNR and FQNEAQ (reference sequence). The CDR3 contains 13 residues. CDR3 amino acids: CASSLNGPQPQHF. The CDR3 nucleotides are TGTGCCAGCAGCTTAAACGGTCCCCAGCCCCAGCATTTT. The whole variable domain, filled in from reference TRBV7-9 and TRBJ1-5, reads DTGVSQNPRHKITKRGQNVTFRCDPISEHNRLYWYRQTLGQGPEFLTYFQNEAQLEKSRLLSDRFSAERPKGSFSTLEIQRTEQGDSAMYLCASSLNGPQPQHFGDGTRLSIL.

This chain links TRBV28 with TRBJ2-1, with D perhaps matching TRBD1 (6 bases). Germline-derived CDR1 and CDR2 are MDHEN and SYDVKM. CDR3 length: 14 amino acids. V dropped 7 bases and J dropped 6 bases, with 16 bases sitting between them. The CDR3 nucleotides are TGTGCCAGCACGGTCCGGGACACGGCCAATGAGCAGTTCTTC. Translating gives CASTVRDTANEQFF.

V gene TRBV5-6 combines with J gene TRBJ2-3, with D perhaps matching TRBD2 (6 bases). The germline CDR1 and CDR2 sequences are SGHDT and YYEEEE. Trimming removed 3 bases from V and 7 bases from J, with 18 bases in between. The CDR3 length is 15 residues. CDR3 sequence (DNA): TGTGCCAGCAGCTCAGCCGCCGGGACTGTGAATACGCAGTATTTT. This sequence encodes CASSSAAGTVNTQYF.

The chain employs TRBV18 and TRBJ1-1, with TRBD1 matching over 7 bases. CDR1 is KGHSH, CDR2 LQKENI, per germline. The CDR3 loop spans 14 amino acids. Trimming took 3 bases from V and 4 from J; bases not matched to a gene: 5. The CDR3 DNA sequence: TGTGCCAGCTCACCCTCACGACAGGGCACTGAAGCTTTCTTT. This codes for CASSPSRQGTEAFF.

The J gene is TRBJ1-1, the V gene TRBV9; 8 nucleotides align to TRBD1. The V gene end was trimmed by 3 bases and the J gene end by 5 bases; junction bases not matched to a gene: 3. The CDR3 length is 13 residues. Germline values: CDR1 SGDLS, CDR2 YYNGEE. The CDR3 DNA is TGTGCCAGCAGCGAAGGACAGGGTACTGAAGCTTTCTTT. The encoded protein is CASSEGQGTEAFF.

The CDR3 bases are TGTGCCAGCAGCCGCACAGCTAACACTGAAGCTTTCTTT. It specifies CASSRTANTEAFF. This sequence joins TRBV3-1 (or the pseudogene TRBV3-2) and TRBJ1-1; the D is unclear. CDR3 size: 13 residues. Trimming shortened V by 4 bases and J by 2 bases, and 8 bases separated the two germline ends. Germline V gives CDR1 LGHDT, CDR2 YNNKEL (reference sequence).

J is TRBJ2-1 and V is TRBV27; 7 nucleotides align to TRBD1. The V gene end was trimmed by 4 bases and the J gene end by 7 bases; junction bases not matched to a gene: 4. The CDR3 has 13 amino acids. Germline V gene sequence: CDR1 MNHEY, CDR2 SMNVEV (reference sequence). The CDR3 DNA reads as TGTGCCAGCAGTTGGACAGGCTGGAATGAGCAGTTCTTC. It codes for CASSWTGWNEQFF.

The chain links TRBV19 to TRBJ2-3; TRBD2 might be the D (6 bases). The germline CDR1 and CDR2 sequences are LNHDA and SQIVND (reference sequence). CDR3 length: 15 amino acids. Trimming cost V 5 bases and J 5 bases, with 17 bases left between them. The CDR3, as DNA: TGTGCCAGTAGTTCCCGAGCGGGTGGTAGAGATACGCAGTATTTT. Amino acid sequence: CASSSRAGGRDTQYF.

This chain connects TRBV5-1 to TRBJ1-3; 7 bases fit TRBD1. The CDR3 runs 15 residues. V shed 2 bases and J 2 bases; nucleotides not matched to a gene: 4. Germline CDR1 and CDR2: SGHRS and YFSETQ. CDR3 sequence: CASSLSGTAGNTIYF. The CDR3 coding sequence is TGCGCCAGCAGCTTATCCGGGACAGCTGGAAACACCATATATTTT.

The rearrangement joins TRBV7-2 to TRBJ2-3; TRBD2 is a possible D gene (6 bases). CDR1 is SGHTA, CDR2 FQGNSA, per germline. Trimming left V 3 bases short and J 3 bases short, with 13 bases between. The CDR3 spans 15 residues. The CDR3: CASSLQAGSTDTQYF. The CDR3 nucleotides are TGTGCCAGCAGCTTGCAGGCGGGAAGTACAGATACGCAGTATTTT.

This chain joins TRBV7-9 and TRBJ2-3, with TRBD2 matching 7 bases. The J segment lost 2 bases and the V segment lost 2 bases, leaving 4 bases of the junction unmatched. CDR1 SEHNR and CDR2 FQNEAQ come from the germline V gene (reference sequence). The CDR3 spans 15 residues. This chain's CDR3 is CASSLLRGNTDTQYF. DNA of the CDR3: TGTGCCAGCAGCTTACTGCGGGGGAACACAGATACGCAGTATTTT.

The chain carries TRBV5-4 and TRBJ1-4; D uncertain. Trimming pared 2 bases from V and 5 bases from J, leaving 13 bases between. Germline V gives CDR1 SGHNT, CDR2 YYREEE (reference sequence). This CDR3 spans 15 amino acids. CDR3 coding DNA: TGTGCCAGCAGCTTTATGGCCGGAGGCAATGAAAAACTGTTTTTT. Translated, it gives CASSFMAGGNEKLFF.

As for this clone: This same CDR3 is encoded by further DNA sequences in the sample. V gene TRBV28 combines with J gene TRBJ2-3; TRBD1 is a possible D gene (5 bases). V was trimmed by 3 bases and J by 1 base, leaving 11 bases between them. The CDR3 has 15 residues. Looked up from germline, CDR1 is MDHEN and CDR2 is SYDVKM. In DNA form, the CDR3 reads TGTGCCAGCAGTTTTTCTCTAGGGGGCACAGATACGCAGTATTTT. This gives the protein CASSFSLGGTDTQYF.

The chain recombines TRBV5-1 with TRBJ2-1; the D gene is possibly TRBD2 (5 bases). There are 12 residues in the CDR3. Germline CDR1 reads SGHRS; CDR2 reads YFSETQ. Between the trimmed V and J ends, which lost 4 bases and 6 bases, there was a span of 8 bases. Written as DNA, the CDR3 is TGCGCCAGCAGCCTCACTAGCAATGAGCAGTTCTTC. It is translated as CASSLTSNEQFF.

This chain connects TRBV7-9 to TRBJ1-2, with 7 bases lining up with TRBD1. This CDR3 contains 13 residues. V was pared by 1 base and J by 8 bases, with 4 bases of the junction left unmatched. Germline values: CDR1 SEHNR, CDR2 FQNEAQ (reference sequence). Written as DNA, the CDR3 is TGTGCCAGCAGCTTAGAACAGGGGCACGGCTACACCTTC. This translates into CASSLEQGHGYTF.

The chain has TRBV29-1 and TRBJ2-2; D unclear. Germline CDR1 is SQVTM and CDR2 is ANQGSEA. The CDR3 totals 14 residues. V was shortened by 6 bases and J by 0 bases, with 11 bases between the two germline ends. For the CDR3, the DNA is TGCAGCGTGTCGTTAATTTCGAACACCGGGGAGCTGTTTTTT. Amino acid sequence: CSVSLISNTGELFF.